These 31 T cell receptor beta chains share one sample of origin, sequenced in a study of shared clonotypes between healthy human individuals. Using immunoSEQ multiplex PCR, the repertoire was profiled, and TCRdb retains in-frame clones only, with some absent. The table lists about 1.1 million clones, roughly 80% of them singletons. Specimen: memory CD4+ T cells from PBMCs. Subset here: CD45RA-negative fraction. These receptors all stem from a young man in good health. Some clones in this sample may be carry-over from other donors' samples.

On this clone: The same CDR3 arises from other DNA sequences in this sample as well. The chain is built from TRBV28 and TRBJ2-7; D assignment may be TRBD1 or TRBD2 (6 bases each). CDR1 is MDHEN, CDR2 SYDVKM, per germline. The V and J ends lost 6 bases and 1 base respectively, with 16 bases between them. The CDR3 totals 15 residues. CDR3 sequence: CASSPFGGGSYEQYF. The CDR3 bases are TGTGCCAGCAGCCCTTTCGGAGGGGGTTCCTACGAGCAGTACTTC.

This chain connects TRBV7-9 to TRBJ2-2; 11 bases match TRBD2. The CDR3 covers 17 residues. Germline CDR1 and CDR2: SEHNR and FQNEAQ (reference sequence). J lost 1 base, V lost 5 bases, and 6 bases had no gene match. Written as DNA, the CDR3 is TGTGCCAGCAGCGACACCGGGACTAGCGGGAACACCGGGGAGCTGTTTTTT. It is translated as CASSDTGTSGNTGELFF.

This clone was observed a handful of times. The CDR3 loop reads CASRQGSGYTF. In DNA, the CDR3 is TGTGCCAGCAGGCAGGGATCCGGCTACACCTTC. V is TRBV28 and J is TRBJ1-2; a weak D match, TRBD1 (5 bases). This CDR3 has 11 residues. The V gene's germline CDR1 is MDHEN and CDR2 SYDVKM. Trimming left V 6 bases short and J 8 bases short, with 10 bases between.

The chain combines TRBV27 with TRBJ2-3; 8 nucleotides match TRBD2. V gave up 6 bases and J gave up 0 bases; unmatched junction bases: 8. The germline CDR1 and CDR2 sequences are MNHEY and SMNVEV (reference sequence). The CDR3 spans 16 residues. CDR3 sequence: CASSSALAGSTDTQYF. DNA of the CDR3: TGTGCCAGCAGCTCAGCTTTAGCGGGAAGCACAGATACGCAGTATTTT.

The chain uses TRBV29-1 and TRBJ1-4; 11 bases line up with TRBD1. The V gene end was trimmed by 5 bases and the J gene end by 7 bases; junction bases not matched to a gene: 12. CDR3 length: 16 residues. Per germline, CDR1 SQVTM and CDR2 ANQGSEA. CDR3 nucleotide sequence: TGCAGCGTTCAATCAACCGGGACAGGGGGGGGTGAAAAACTGTTTTTT. Its translation: CSVQSTGTGGGEKLFF. The whole variable domain, remainder taken from reference TRBV29-1 and TRBJ1-4, is SAVISQKPSRDICQRGTSLTIQCQVDSQVTMMFWYRQQPGQSLTLIATANQGSEATYESGFVIDKFPISRPNLTFSTLTVSNMSPEDSSIYLCSVQSTGTGGGEKLFFGSGTQLSVL.

The CDR3 sequence: CASSNRDRVMETQYF. The CDR3 nucleotides read TGCGCCAGCAGCAACCGGGACAGGGTGATGGAGACCCAGTACTTC. This sequence joins TRBV5-1 and TRBJ2-5; 9 bases line up with TRBD1. Germline trimming cut 4 bases from V and 5 bases from J; bases unmatched to any gene: 9. The CDR3 loop spans 15 amino acids. Per the germline V gene, CDR1 is SGHRS and CDR2 is YFSETQ. The variable domain in full, with the rest retrieved from reference TRBV5-1 and TRBJ2-5, is KAGVTQTPRYLIKTRGQQVTLSCSPISGHRSVSWYQQTPGQGLQFLFEYFSETQRNKGNFPGRFSGRQFSNSRSEMNVSTLELGDSALYLCASSNRDRVMETQYFGPGTRLLVL.

The chain has TRBV7-6 and TRBJ2-1; TRBD2 matches 13 bases. The CDR3 runs 15 residues. Germline V CDR1 and CDR2: SGHVS, FNYEAQ. V dropped 5 bases and J dropped 9; count of bases not matched to a gene: 7. Here the CDR3 DNA reads TGTGCCAGCAGCGTCGGGACTAGCGGGGTAGTTGAGCAGTTCTTC. Translation gives CASSVGTSGVVEQFF.

The chain employs TRBV30 and TRBJ2-7, with D perhaps matching TRBD1 or TRBD2 (6 bases each). The CDR3 is made up of 11 amino acids. V was pared by 8 bases and J by 2 bases, with 10 bases between. CDR1 is GTSNPN and CDR2 is SVGIG in the germline V gene (reference sequence). DNA of the CDR3: TGTGCCGCCGGGGGCACCTACGAGCAGTACTTC. Translating it yields CAAGGTYEQYF. Together with reference TRBV30 and TRBJ2-7, the CDR3 gives the full variable domain: SQTIHQWPATLVQPVGSPLSLECTVEGTSNPNLYWYRQAAGRGLQLLFYSVGIGQISSEVPQNLSASRPQDRQFILSSKKLLLSDSGFYLCAAGGTYEQYFGPGTRLTVT.

The chain is built from TRBV6-5 and TRBJ1-2, with a tentative D call TRBD1 (5 bases). V lost 5 bases to trimming and J lost 4 bases, with 14 bases between them. This CDR3 comprises 14 residues. Germline-derived CDR1 and CDR2 are MNHEY and SVGAGI. The CDR3 DNA is TGTGCCAGCAGTCCCGGGGCAGGTCTCTATGGCTACACCTTC. Translated, it gives CASSPGAGLYGYTF.

This clone was counted between two and nine times. The gene calls are TRBV28 and TRBJ2-5, with a weak D call TRBD1 (6 bases). The J call may be incorrect, as the DNA end agrees better with TRBJ2-7. This CDR3 is 18 amino acids long. Germline V gene lookup returns CDR1 MDHEN and CDR2 SYDVKM. DNA for the CDR3: TGTGCCAGCAGTTTATGGGGCGTTGGGGACAAGGGGCCCCACGAGCAGTACTTC. Protein product: CASSLWGVGDKGPHEQYF.

The V call is TRBV18, the J call TRBJ2-2; the D is unclear. The CDR3 extends over 15 amino acids. Germline loops: CDR1 KGHSH, CDR2 LQKENI. Trimming took 2 bases from V and 0 from J, leaving 7 bases between them. The CDR3 coding sequence is TGTGCCAGCTCACCAGAGGCAGCGAACACCGGGGAGCTGTTTTTT. This gives the protein CASSPEAANTGELFF.

This clone was observed a few times. The V and J genes are TRBV21-1 and TRBJ2-1; the table's TRBD2 call for D was not verified on the DNA. TRBV21-1 is reported as a pseudogene. There are 17 residues in the CDR3. Here the CDR3 DNA reads TGTGCCAGCAGCGCCACTCCCTGGCGGAGCTCCTACAATGAGCAGTTCTTC. This codes for CASSATPWRSSYNEQFF.

This chain joins TRBV7-6 and TRBJ2-7, with TRBD2 matching over 11 bases. J lost 4 bases, V lost 5 bases, and 4 bases had no gene match. Germline V gives CDR1 SGHVS, CDR2 FNYEAQ. The CDR3 totals 14 residues. As DNA, the CDR3 is TGTGCCAGCAGCCCAGGGACTAGCGGTTACGAGCAGTACTTC. It specifies CASSPGTSGYEQYF. Full variable domain (remainder filled in from reference TRBV7-6 and TRBJ2-7): GAGVSQSPRYKVTKRGQDVALRCDPISGHVSLYWYRQALGQGPEFLTYFNYEAQQDKSGLPNDRFSAERPEGSISTLTIQRTEQRDSAMYRCASSPGTSGYEQYFGPGTRLTVT.

The genes are TRBV7-9 and TRBJ1-4, with 7 positions matching TRBD1. The CDR3 runs 16 residues. Germline V gene data show CDR1 as SEHNR and CDR2 as FQNEAQ (reference sequence). Unmatched junction bases numbered 9, after V lost 3 bases and J lost 5 bases. CDR3 DNA sequence: TGTGCCAGCAGCTTGCTTAGACAGGGCCTAAATGAAAAACTGTTTTTT. It translates to CASSLLRQGLNEKLFF.

The V call is TRBV5-6, the J call TRBJ1-4; 7 positions agree with TRBD1. V lost 4 bases and J lost 6; bases outside the gene matches: 12. From germline, CDR1 is SGHDT and CDR2 YYEEEE. The CDR3 loop spans 16 amino acids. The CDR3 spells CASSPGGTGMDEKLFF. CDR3 in DNA: TGTGCCAGCAGCCCAGGGGGTACGGGGATGGATGAAAAACTGTTTTTT.

The chain has TRBV28 and TRBJ2-7; 10 bases are shared with TRBD2. CDR1 and CDR2 from the germline V gene are MDHEN and SYDVKM. CDR3 length: 15 residues. Losses at the gene ends were 8 bases for V and 4 bases for J; bases not matched to a gene: 11. This CDR3 reads CASLTWGLAPYEQYF. The CDR3 DNA sequence: TGTGCCAGCCTTACCTGGGGACTAGCGCCTTACGAGCAGTACTTC.

The rearrangement uses TRBV4-1 and TRBJ2-1; unclear D gene. Germline values: CDR1 MGHRA, CDR2 YSYEKL. There are 13 residues in the CDR3. The V gene lost 6 bases and the J gene lost 4 bases, with 10 bases spanning the gap. CDR3 bases: TGCGCCAGCAGGAAAGGGCTGTACAATGAGCAGTTCTTC. Encoded protein: CASRKGLYNEQFF.

The chain uses TRBV7-2 and TRBJ1-2; a weak D match, TRBD1 (6 bases). Germline V lookup: CDR1 SGHTA, CDR2 FQGNSA. CDR3 length equals 12 residues. V lost 1 base to trimming and J lost 8 bases, with 8 bases between them. Here the CDR3 reads CASSLDGGGYTF. Written as DNA, the CDR3 is TGTGCCAGCAGCTTAGACGGGGGCGGCTACACCTTC.

The sample holds many counts of this clone. This sequence joins TRBV5-5 and TRBJ1-1; TRBD1 is a possible D gene (6 bases). V was pared by 7 bases and J by 4 bases, with 11 bases between. Germline CDR1 SGHKS, CDR2 YYEKEE (reference sequence). The CDR3 spans 12 residues. This chain's CDR3 is CASGIGGTEAFF. The CDR3 DNA sequence: TGTGCCAGCGGGATAGGGGGCACTGAAGCTTTCTTT.

The sample holds a few counts of this clone. V usage is TRBV5-1 and J usage is TRBJ1-6; 9 nucleotides align to TRBD1. Germline-derived CDR1 and CDR2 are SGHRS and YFSETQ. V lost 2 bases and J lost 5; bases outside the gene matches: 2. This CDR3 has 15 residues. The DNA for the CDR3 is TGCGCCAGCAGCTTCCGGGACAGGGATAATTCACCCCTCCACTTT. This encodes CASSFRDRDNSPLHF.

The gene calls are TRBV6-5 and TRBJ2-1; TRBD2 aligns across 11 bases. CDR1 is MNHEY, CDR2 SVGAGI, per germline. This CDR3 spans 14 amino acids. With V trimmed by 11 bases and J by 3 bases, 6 bases remained unmatched. The CDR3 reads CAVQLAGGYNEQFF. In DNA form, the CDR3 reads TGTGCCGTACAGCTAGCGGGAGGCTACAATGAGCAGTTCTTC.

This chain links TRBV25-1 with TRBJ1-2, with unresolved D. This CDR3 contains 12 residues. Trimming shortened V by 3 bases and J by 0 bases, and 2 bases separated the two germline ends. Looked up from germline, CDR1 is MGHDK and CDR2 is SYGVNS. The CDR3 here is CASSETNYGYTF. Here the CDR3 DNA reads TGTGCCAGCAGTGAGACTAACTATGGCTACACCTTC.

J is TRBJ1-5 and V is TRBV4-1; the D is unclear. The CDR3 has 17 residues. Germline CDR1 and CDR2: MGHRA and YSYEKL. V lost 0 bases and J lost 2, with 14 bases in between. The CDR3 DNA sequence: TGCGCCAGCAGCCAAGATCTGGCGGGTGGTCGCAATCAGCCCCAGCATTTT. Translating gives CASSQDLAGGRNQPQHF.

In its sample, this clone was seen a few times. The rearrangement uses TRBV21-1 and TRBJ2-7; the D call of TRBD2 is as the table states it, not checked on the DNA. TRBV21-1 has pseudogene status. The CDR3 runs to 12 residues. CDR3: CASRLRDVEQYF. CDR3 DNA sequence: TGTGCCAGCCGACTTCGAGACGTCGAGCAGTACTTC.

Of note for this clone: Other DNA variants within this sample encode the same CDR3. This rearrangement joins TRBV5-1 to TRBJ2-2, with TRBD2 matching 11 bases. The CDR3 is 15 residues long. J was trimmed by 6 bases and V by 0 bases; bases with no gene match: 1. Germline V gives CDR1 SGHRS, CDR2 YFSETQ. DNA of the CDR3: TGCGCCAGCAGCTTGGGACTAGCGGGATCCGGGGAGCTGTTTTTT. It is translated as CASSLGLAGSGELFF.

The genes are TRBV2 and TRBJ2-1; D gene unclear. Per the germline V gene, CDR1 is SNHLY and CDR2 is FYNNEI. V was shortened by 4 bases and J by 9 bases, with 10 bases between the two germline ends. The CDR3 length is 12 residues. Written as DNA, the CDR3 is TGTGCCAGCAGTGTCTGGGTAGGTGAGCAGTTCTTC. Protein sequence: CASSVWVGEQFF.

This clone was observed a single time. The rearrangement uses TRBV27 and TRBJ2-1; 11 positions match TRBD2. CDR1 is MNHEY, CDR2 SMNVEV, per germline (reference sequence). The CDR3 is made up of 16 amino acids. The junction had 9 bases not matched to a gene; V was cut back by 5 bases and J by 6 bases. CDR3 in amino acids: CASSPILAGASNEQFF. The CDR3, as DNA: TGTGCCAGCAGTCCGATACTAGCGGGAGCGTCCAATGAGCAGTTCTTC.

This chain joins TRBV5-5 and TRBJ2-3; D not resolved. The CDR3 is made up of 14 amino acids. In germline, CDR1 is SGHKS, CDR2 YYEKEE (reference sequence). V lost 0 bases and J lost 0, with 5 bases in between. The CDR3 spells CASSLGQSTDTQYF. As DNA, the CDR3 is TGTGCCAGCAGCTTGGGTCAAAGCACAGATACGCAGTATTTT.

This clone has ten or more counts. The genes are TRBV5-5 and TRBJ1-2, with unresolved D. The CDR3 is 12 amino acids. CDR1 is SGHKS, CDR2 YYEKEE, per germline (reference sequence). Trimming took off 1 base at V and 6 bases at J, with 7 bases between the two ends. CDR3 nucleotide sequence: TGTGCCAGCAGCTTGTCCCTTGATGGCTACACCTTC. This codes for CASSLSLDGYTF.

This rearrangement joins TRBV19 to TRBJ2-7; 10 bases are shared with TRBD1. Losses at the gene ends were 4 bases for V and 8 bases for J; bases not matched to a gene: 11. The CDR3 contains 15 residues. Germline assignment: CDR1 LNHDA and CDR2 SQIVND (reference sequence). The CDR3 DNA reads as TGTGCCAGTAGTACTCTAGGACAGGGGGAGGAAAAGCAGTACTTC. Its translation is CASSTLGQGEEKQYF.

The genes are TRBV19 and TRBJ1-1; TRBD1 might be the D (6 bases). Germline V gene data show CDR1 as LNHDA and CDR2 as SQIVND (reference sequence). The length of the CDR3 is 18 residues. Trimming took off 4 bases at V and 4 bases at J, with 25 bases between the two ends. CDR3 in amino acids: CASSKPGHPIFLGTEAFF. The CDR3 nucleotides read TGTGCCAGTAGTAAACCGGGACATCCTATATTTTTGGGCACTGAAGCTTTCTTT.